The 28 T cell receptor beta chains presented below share a single source sample, sequenced in a study of tumor and adjacent non-tumor tissue in lung cancer. RNA was extracted from bulk tissue without any cell sorting. More than 3 cm separated this lung sample from the edge of the tumor. A modified ARM-PCR protocol with three rounds of nested PCR amplified TCRbeta. TCRdb redid the calling of the multiplex PCR reads with MiXCR, one entry per CDR3 protein. The sample carries 94,000 or so distinct CDR3 sequences, 75% to 85% recorded once. What was sequenced was distant non-tumor lung tissue. These receptors were obtained from a woman in her fifties or sixties with non-small cell lung cancer.

The CDR3 loop is CSVRPPEGADTQYF. The CDR3 nucleotides are TGCAGCGTCAGGCCACCCGAGGGGGCTGATACGCAGTATTTT. The chain links TRBV29-1 to TRBJ2-3; TRBD1 agrees at 7 bases. The ends lost 6 bases at V and 6 bases at J; junction bases unmatched: 12. CDR3 size: 14 residues. Germline values: CDR1 SQVTM, CDR2 ANQGSEA.

In the case of this clonotype: One junction end does not reproduce the germline sequence, and a read error may be involved. The rearrangement uses TRBV10-3 and TRBJ2-3, with TRBD1 matching 7 bases. The germline CDR1 and CDR2 sequences are ENHRY and SYGVKD. The CDR3 runs to 14 residues. The DNA of the CDR3 is TGTGGCATCAGTGACAGGGCGGGCACAGATAAGCAGTATTTT. It yields the protein CGISDRAGTDKQYF.

This chain links TRBV4-2 with TRBJ2-6; D gene uncertain. The CDR3 has 17 residues. Looked up from germline, CDR1 is LGHNA and CDR2 is YNFKEQ. The V end was cut by 7 bases, the J end by 0 bases, with 16 bases between. DNA of the CDR3: TGTGCCAGCATCCTCGGCAGTGGAAGCTCTGGGGCCAACGTCCTGACTTTC. It specifies CASILGSGSSGANVLTF.

As for this clonotype: It may be a read error: a sequence one base away is much more abundant. The chain recombines TRBV5-4 with TRBJ2-7; D possibly matches TRBD1 or TRBD2 (5 bases each). This CDR3 is built from 16 residues. The germline CDR1 and CDR2 sequences are SGHNT and YYREEE (reference sequence). Trimming stripped 4 bases from V and 5 bases from J, with 22 bases between. The DNA of the CDR3 is TGTGCCAGCAGCACCTACTCCGGGACGGCTGTAGACGAGCAGTACTTC. It translates to CASSTYSGTAVDEQYF.

V usage is TRBV29-1 and J usage is TRBJ2-1; D is possibly TRBD1 (6 bases). The germline V gene has CDR1 SQVTM and CDR2 ANQGSEA. The CDR3 length is 17 residues. The V and J ends lost 1 base and 16 bases respectively, with 32 bases between them. In DNA form, the CDR3 reads TGCAGCGTTGAAGGGGGAGACAGGATGGTGTCCTACAATGAGGAATTCTTC. It codes for CSVEGGDRMVSYNEEFF.

V and J are TRBV12-3 or TRBV12-4 and TRBJ1-5; D ambiguous. Trimming took off 6 bases at V and 10 bases at J, with 13 bases between the two ends. CDR3 size: 12 residues. The CDR3 here is CASSDSIQPQHF. The CDR3 DNA follows: TGTGCCAGCAGCGATAGCATTCAACCCCAGCATTTT.

About this clonotype itself: The conserved closing phenylalanine or tryptophan is absent in this CDR3, likely reflecting a read error. This rearrangement joins TRBV11-2 to TRBJ2-3, with 7 nucleotides matching TRBD2. This CDR3 has 12 residues. Germline CDR1 SGHAT, CDR2 FQNNGV. CDR3 sequence (DNA): TGTGCCAGCGGCTTAGCGGGAGATACGCAGTATTAT. Residues: CASGLAGDTQYY.

A note on this clonotype: Because it lacks the conserved phenylalanine or tryptophan at the end, this CDR3 is likely a read error. The V gene is TRBV12-3 or TRBV12-4, the J gene TRBJ2-4, with D possibly TRBD1 on 6 matching bases. This CDR3 is 16 amino acids long. The CDR3 bases are TGTGCCAGCAGATTAGGGACACCCCATGCCAAAAACATTCAGTACTTA. Encoded protein: CASRLGTPHAKNIQYL.

As regards this clonotype: At one end the junction does not follow the germline gene, possibly because of a read error. V is TRBV6-5 and J is TRBJ2-3; 8 nucleotides match TRBD1. CDR1 and CDR2 (germline): MNHEY, SVGAGI. This CDR3 region has 17 residues. The CDR3, as DNA: TGTGCCAGCAGTTACGGGATTGGACAGGGCATGTGCGATAGGCAGTATTTT. Translated: CASSYGIGQGMCDRQYF.

On this clonotype itself: Germline is not matched at one junction end, which may reflect a read error. The chain is built from TRBV4-1 and TRBJ2-7; possible D gene TRBD2, 6 bases. Germline CDR1 reads MGHRA; CDR2 reads YSYEKL. The CDR3 extends over 14 amino acids. CDR3 nucleotide sequence: TGCACCAGCAGCCAGGATACGGGAGTCTGGGAGCAGTACTTC. Residues: CTSSQDTGVWEQYF.

The chain is built from TRBV19 and TRBJ1-1, with D unclear. CDR1 and CDR2 from the germline V gene are LNHDA and SQIVND (reference sequence). Between the trimmed V and J ends, which lost 7 bases and 0 bases, there was a span of 12 bases. This CDR3 comprises 14 residues. The CDR3 DNA reads as TGTGCCAGTACTCAATCGACTGTGAACACTGAAGCTTTCTTT. Residues: CASTQSTVNTEAFF.

Comments on this clonotype: The junction differs from germline at one of its ends, possibly a read error. The chain is built from TRBV10-2 and TRBJ1-5; 9 bases fit TRBD1. Looked up from germline, CDR1 is WSHSY and CDR2 is SAAADI. The CDR3 runs 15 residues. The chain's CDR3 is CANSMTGGSSQPQHF. The CDR3 region has the DNA TGCGCCAACAGCATGACAGGGGGGAGCAGTCAGCCCCAGCATTTT.

Comment on this clonotype: At one end, the junction sequence differs from germline, possibly due to a read error. V and J are TRBV11-2 and TRBJ2-1; D not certain. The DNA end favors TRBJ2-7, so the J call may be wrong. The CDR3 has 14 residues. CDR1 and CDR2 from the germline V gene are SGHAT and FQNNGV. Written as DNA, the CDR3 is TGTGCCAGCAGTTTAGAGCTGGCCAGTAATGAGCAGTACTTC. Its translation is CASSLELASNEQYF.

Of note for this clonotype: With a much larger clone just one base away, this may be a read error. The chain combines TRBV24-1 with TRBJ2-3; 7 nucleotides line up with TRBD1. This CDR3 comprises 15 residues. The germline gives CDR1 KGHDR, CDR2 SFDVKD. The V segment lost 1 base and the J segment 5 bases; nucleotides outside the gene matches: 5. The CDR3 spells CATSDFRDSIDTQYF. CDR3 in DNA: TGTGCCACCAGTGATTTCCGGGACAGTATAGATACGCAGTATTTT.

On this clonotype itself: One end of the junction is discordant with germline, which a read error may explain. V is TRBV20-1 and J is TRBJ2-1; tentative D call: TRBD2 (6 bases). The CDR3 is made up of 15 amino acids. Germline CDR1 and CDR2: DFQATT and SNEGSKA (reference sequence). The CDR3 region has the DNA TGCAGTGATAGACCCGGGCCTAGCGCACACAATGAGCAGTTCTTC. Translated, it gives CSDRPGPSAHNEQFF.

With respect to this clonotype: One end of the junction varies from germline; a read error may be responsible. The chain joins TRBV5-5 to TRBJ1-5; D is uncertain. Germline CDR1 and CDR2: SGHKS and YYEKEE (reference sequence). CDR3 size: 15 residues. CDR3 nucleotide sequence: TGTGCAAGCAGAGTTAACCCGAACTGGAATCAGCCCCAGCATTTT. Protein sequence: CASRVNPNWNQPQHF.

A word on this clonotype: An end of the junction differs from the germline gene, which may be a read error. The chain links TRBV10-3 to TRBJ1-1, with 8 positions matching TRBD1. The CDR3 covers 14 residues. The germline gives CDR1 ENHRY, CDR2 SYGVKD. This chain's CDR3 is CAIGEDQGARRAIF. CDR3 DNA sequence: TGTGCCATCGGTGAGGATCAGGGGGCTCGGCGGGCTATCTTT.

This clonotype showed up many times. The CDR3 region is CASSLDSGRMGDEQFF. As DNA, the CDR3 is TGTGCCAGCAGCTTAGATAGCGGGAGGATGGGGGATGAGCAGTTCTTC. J is TRBJ2-1 and V is TRBV5-4, with TRBD2 matching over 10 bases. The CDR3 spans 16 residues. J gave up 8 bases and V 2 bases, and 10 bases lay outside the gene matches. Germline V CDR1 and CDR2: SGHNT, YYREEE (reference sequence).

As to this clonotype: As the CDR3 is not closed by the conserved phenylalanine or tryptophan, this likely results from a read error. This chain links TRBV28 with TRBJ2-4, with D possibly being TRBD1 (6 bases). Germline CDR1 and CDR2: MDHEN and SYDVKM. This CDR3 region has 14 residues. Trimming stripped 7 bases from V and 4 bases from J, with 14 bases between. DNA of the CDR3: TGTGCCAGCACCCCCGGGACACCAAAAAACATTCAGTACATC. It is translated as CASTPGTPKNIQYI.

This sequence joins TRBV29-1 and TRBJ2-7; 9 positions match TRBD2. Trimming at V came to 8 bases and at J to 0 bases, leaving 17 bases not matched to a gene. The CDR3 totals 17 residues. Germline lookup yields CDR1 SQVTM and CDR2 ANQGSEA. CDR3 nucleotide sequence: TGCAGCATTAAGGTTCCTAGCGGGGCCTACGACTCCTACGAGCAGTACTTC. Encoded protein: CSIKVPSGAYDSYEQYF.

This clonotype was picked up one time. Its ends do not fully match the called genes, so a read error is possible. This chain joins TRBV5-6 and TRBJ2-1, with 7 bases aligning to TRBD2. CDR1 and CDR2 from the germline V gene are SGHDT and YYEEEE. The CDR3 contains 16 residues. In DNA, the CDR3 is TGTTCCAGCAGCCTTAGGGGCGGGAGAACATACAATGAGCAGTTCTTC. Translated, it gives CSSSLRGGRTYNEQFF.

On this clonotype: No conserved phenylalanine or tryptophan ends this CDR3, so it is likely a read error. CDR3 sequence: CASSLEMGANTEAFS. DNA for the CDR3: TGTGCCAGCAGCTTAGAGATGGGGGCGAACACTGAAGCTTTCTCT. V is TRBV11-2 and J is TRBJ1-1, with D maybe TRBD1 (6 bases). The CDR3 is made up of 15 amino acids. Looked up from germline, CDR1 is SGHAT and CDR2 is FQNNGV. Trimming cost V 0 bases and J 1 base, with 9 bases left between them.

In this sample, this clonotype turned up a few times. The chain has TRBV18 and TRBJ2-1; 8 positions agree with TRBD1. This CDR3 is 16 amino acids long. The germline CDR1 and CDR2 sequences are KGHSH and LQKENI. V was clipped by 3 bases and J by 0 bases; unmatched bases: 4. The CDR3 nucleotides are TGTGCCAGCTCACCGCGCGACAGGGGCTCCTACAATGAGCAGTTCTTC. It specifies CASSPRDRGSYNEQFF. Full variable domain (missing parts from reference TRBV18 and TRBJ2-1): NAGVMQNPRHLVRRRGQEARLRCSPMKGHSHVYWYRQLPEEGLKFMVYLQKENIIDESGMPKERFSAEFPKEGPSILRIQQVVRGDSAAYFCASSPRDRGSYNEQFFGPGTRLTVL.

This clonotype was seen more than once but under ten times. The chain recombines TRBV29-1 with TRBJ2-7, with TRBD2 as a possible D gene (6 bases). V lost 2 bases and J 9 bases, leaving 17 bases between the germline ends. The V gene's germline CDR1 is SQVTM and CDR2 ANQGSEA. CDR3 size: 13 residues. CDR3 region: CSVESGFTCGQYF. In DNA, the CDR3 is TGCAGCGTTGAAAGCGGGTTCACCTGCGGGCAGTACTTC.

Details on this clonotype: The junction shows a germline mismatch at one end, possibly a read error. The chain joins TRBV6-6 to TRBJ2-3, with 8 bases matching TRBD2. Germline V lookup: CDR1 MNHNY, CDR2 SVGAGI (reference sequence). The CDR3 covers 14 residues. The CDR3: CVSTSGGPIDAQYF. The CDR3 DNA sequence: TGTGTCAGCACCTCGGGAGGGCCGATAGATGCGCAGTATTTT.

Of note for this clonotype: Compared with germline, one end of the junction differs, possibly owing to a read error. This rearrangement joins TRBV6-5 to TRBJ2-1; tentative D call: TRBD2 (5 bases). The CDR3 has 16 amino acids. Per germline, CDR1 MNHEY and CDR2 SVGAGI. The CDR3 DNA reads TGTGCTAGCAGTATTAGCGAGAGTAAGCCCTATAATGAGCAGTTCTTC. Residues: CASSISESKPYNEQFF.

For this clonotype: This may come from a read error, since a much larger clone is one base off. V is TRBV20-1 and J is TRBJ2-3; the match to TRBD2 covers 8 bases. CDR1 and CDR2 from the germline V gene are DFQATT and SNEGSKA (reference sequence). The CDR3 is made up of 15 amino acids. CDR3 region: CSTAGVGEGTDTQYF. CDR3 sequence (DNA): TGCAGCACAGCGGGAGTGGGGGAGGGCACAGATACGCAGTATTTT.

Concerning this clonotype itself: Sequence at one end of the junction differs from germline and may be a read error. This sequence joins TRBV11-2 and TRBJ2-7; 15 nucleotides match TRBD2. This CDR3 contains 17 residues. Germline V gene data show CDR1 as SGHAT and CDR2 as FQNNGV. DNA for the CDR3: TGTACCAGCAGCCCCCGGACTAGCGGGAGGGCATTGTGGGAGCAGCATTTC. Amino acid sequence: CTSSPRTSGRALWEQHF.